The rows below give T cell receptor beta chains drawn from one sample of a study of metastatic and nonmetastatic thyroid tumors. TCRdb re-called clones via MiXCR from the PCR reads. In the table there are about 92,000 clones, 15% of which are singletons. Sequenced material: blood. These receptors were collected from a female donor with papillary thyroid cancer or a benign thyroid nodule (not recorded which). Some clones in this sample may be carry-over from other donors' samples. Both conserved end residues are part of each CDR3. Some rows have no size entry. The others give once, few or many, or a class for an expanded clone.

V: TRBV5-8
J: TRBJ2-1
length: 14
size: many
CDR3: CASSYIYSYNEQFF

V: TRBV9
J: TRBJ1-5
length: 17
size: few
CDR3: CASSDRSGTKGDQPQHF

V: TRBV6-6
J: TRBJ1-1
length: 13
size: many
CDR3: CASSYKGRNEAFF

V: TRBV10-1
J: TRBJ2-1
length: 15
size: many
CDR3: CASSPDSISYNEQFF

V: TRBV7-8
J: TRBJ2-5
length: 17
size: many
CDR3: CASSLAGFGRPRETQCF

V: TRBV6-1
J: TRBJ2-1
length: 16
size: many
CDR3: CASTQSGLVSFDEQFF

V: TRBV30
J: TRBJ2-3
length: 15
size: many
CDR3: CAWQTTGPSTDTQYF

V: TRBV2
J: TRBJ1-5
length: 15
size: NA
CDR3: CASRIRAVGHQPQHF

V: TRBV4-1
J: TRBJ2-7
length: 14
size: many
CDR3: CASSQEPDSYEQYF

V: TRBV9
J: TRBJ2-1
length: 16
size: many
CDR3: CASSPPGGARYNEQFF

V: TRBV7-2
J: TRBJ1-6
length: 14
size: many
CDR3: CASSLGDSTSPLHF

V: TRBV20-1
J: TRBJ1-2
length: 13
size: NA
CDR3: CSARVGDYYGYTF

V: TRBV19
J: TRBJ2-2
length: 17
size: NA
CDR3: CASSMGLAGGFTGELFF

V: TRBV12-3/TRBV12-4
J: TRBJ1-1
length: 15
size: many
CDR3: CASTPWGRRNTEAFF

V: TRBV10-1
J: TRBJ2-1
length: 16
size: many
CDR3: CASSESGRKGTLEQFF

V: TRBV7-3
J: TRBJ2-2
length: 16
size: NA
CDR3: CASSFEQGALAWELFF

V: TRBV2
J: TRBJ1-6
length: 13
size: few
CDR3: CASREGENSPLHF

V: TRBV20-1
J: TRBJ1-5
length: 13
size: many
CDR3: CSASKGMDQPQHF

V: TRBV9
J: TRBJ2-2
length: 16
size: NA
CDR3: CASSAGDRWNTADLFF

V: TRBV6-1
J: TRBJ2-5
length: 15
size: NA
CDR3: CASRGIGTGVGIQYF

V: TRBV20-1
J: TRBJ1-6
length: 15
size: many
CDR3: CSAISERQSFGPLHF

V: TRBV18
J: TRBJ1-2
length: 14
size: NA
CDR3: CASSPVGDTFGYTF

V: TRBV30
J: TRBJ2-7
length: 12
size: many
CDR3: CAWSGQAYEQYF

V: TRBV12-3/TRBV12-4
J: TRBJ1-5
length: 13
size: many
CDR3: CASRRTGEQPQHF

V: TRBV9
J: TRBJ2-1
length: 15
size: many
CDR3: CASSRWLLSYNEQFF

V: TRBV12-3/TRBV12-4
J: TRBJ1-1
length: 14
size: few
CDR3: CASSTGHSNTQAFF

V: TRBV27
J: TRBJ2-7
length: 13
size: many
CDR3: CASSLGTNYEQYF

V: TRBV28
J: TRBJ1-3
length: 16
size: few
CDR3: CASSLKTGPPGNTIYF

V: TRBV10-3
J: TRBJ2-5
length: 16
size: many
CDR3: CAISDTSGRFQETQYF

V: TRBV30
J: TRBJ2-3
length: 16
size: many
CDR3: CAWSVELAGVTDTQYF

V: TRBV6-2/TRBV6-3
J: TRBJ1-4
length: 13
size: many
CDR3: CASSFTAREKLFF

V: TRBV29-1
J: TRBJ1-1
length: 14
size: many
CDR3: CSVPSTQVDTEAFF

V: TRBV6-6
J: TRBJ1-6
length: 18
size: few
CDR3: CASSSPGVRSSYNSPLHF

V: TRBV5-1
J: TRBJ2-2
length: 14
size: NA
CDR3: CASSWDGNTGELFF